This T cell receptor beta chain was sequenced in a study of T cells in Graves' hyperthyroidism and ophthalmopathy. Amplified TCR beta CDR3 regions derived from RNA transcripts. The primer set for the first-round RT-PCR of the TCR CDR3 was HTBI. TCRdb reprocessed the multiplex PCR reads via MiXCR and lists one record per CDR3 protein. The data show fewer than 750,000 distinct CDR3 sequences, about 14% seen once. This clonotype showed up many times. Sequences were obtained from blood. The receptor was isolated from a woman aged 45-59 years with Graves' ophthalmopathy.

The CDR3 loop is CASRNETLWGRQYGYTF. CDR3 DNA: TGTGCCAGCAGAAACGAAACTCTTTGGGGACGGCAGTATGGCTACACCTTC. This chain joins TRBV28 and TRBJ1-2, with D perhaps TRBD1 (5 bases). Germline V gene data show CDR1 as MDHEN and CDR2 as SYDVKM. V was pared by 6 bases and J by 5 bases, with 25 bases between. CDR3 length equals 17 residues.